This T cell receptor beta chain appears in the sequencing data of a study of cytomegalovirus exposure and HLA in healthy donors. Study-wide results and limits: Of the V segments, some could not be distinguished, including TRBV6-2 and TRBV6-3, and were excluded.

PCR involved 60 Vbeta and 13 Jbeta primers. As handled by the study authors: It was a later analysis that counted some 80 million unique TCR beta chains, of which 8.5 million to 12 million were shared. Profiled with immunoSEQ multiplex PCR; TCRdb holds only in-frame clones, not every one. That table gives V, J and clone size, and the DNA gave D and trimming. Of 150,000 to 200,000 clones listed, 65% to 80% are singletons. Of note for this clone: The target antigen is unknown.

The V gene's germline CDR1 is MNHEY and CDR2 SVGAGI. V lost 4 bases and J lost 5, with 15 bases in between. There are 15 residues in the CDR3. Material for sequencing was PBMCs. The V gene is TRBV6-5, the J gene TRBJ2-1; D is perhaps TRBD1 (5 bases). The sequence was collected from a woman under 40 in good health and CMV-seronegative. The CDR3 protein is CASSSLTDTNNEQFF. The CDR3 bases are TGTGCCAGCAGTTCTTTAACGGACACCAACAATGAGCAGTTCTTC.